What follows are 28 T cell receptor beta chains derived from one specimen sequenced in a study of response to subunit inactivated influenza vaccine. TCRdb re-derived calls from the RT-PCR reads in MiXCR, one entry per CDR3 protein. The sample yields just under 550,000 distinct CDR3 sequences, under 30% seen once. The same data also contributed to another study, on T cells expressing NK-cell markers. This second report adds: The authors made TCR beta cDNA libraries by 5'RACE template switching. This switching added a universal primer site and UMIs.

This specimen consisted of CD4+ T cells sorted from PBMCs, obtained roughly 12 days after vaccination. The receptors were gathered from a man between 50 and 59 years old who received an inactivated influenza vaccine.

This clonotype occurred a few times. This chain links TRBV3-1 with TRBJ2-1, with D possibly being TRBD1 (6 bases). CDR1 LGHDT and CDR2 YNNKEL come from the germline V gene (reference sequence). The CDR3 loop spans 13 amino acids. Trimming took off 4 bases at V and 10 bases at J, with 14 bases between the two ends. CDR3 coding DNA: TGTGCCAGCAGCCCATTACCGGGACAAGAGCAGTTCTTC. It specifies CASSPLPGQEQFF.

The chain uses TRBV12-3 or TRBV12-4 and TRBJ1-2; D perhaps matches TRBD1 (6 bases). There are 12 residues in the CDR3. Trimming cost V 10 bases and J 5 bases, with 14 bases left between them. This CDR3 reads CATTLRGYGYTF. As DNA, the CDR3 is TGTGCCACCACCTTAAGGGGGTATGGCTACACCTTC.

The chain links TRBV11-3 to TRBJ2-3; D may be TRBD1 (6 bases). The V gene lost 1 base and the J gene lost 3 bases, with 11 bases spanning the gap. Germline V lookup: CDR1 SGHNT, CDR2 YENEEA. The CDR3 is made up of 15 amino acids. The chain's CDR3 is CASSLAGQPTDTQYF. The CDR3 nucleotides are TGTGCCAGCAGCTTAGCCGGACAGCCGACAGATACGCAGTATTTT.

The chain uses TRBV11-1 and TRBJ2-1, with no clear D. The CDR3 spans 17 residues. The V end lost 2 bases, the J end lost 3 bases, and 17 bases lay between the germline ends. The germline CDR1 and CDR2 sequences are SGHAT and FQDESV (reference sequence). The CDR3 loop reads CASSLRTPLSIYNEQFF. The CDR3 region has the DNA TGTGCCAGCAGCTTACGTACCCCCCTCTCTATCTACAATGAGCAGTTCTTC. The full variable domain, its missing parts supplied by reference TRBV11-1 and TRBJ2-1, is EAEVAQSPRYKITEKSQAVAFWCDPISGHATLYWYRQILGQGPELLVQFQDESVVDDSQLPKDRFSAERLKGVDSTLKIQPAELGDSAMYLCASSLRTPLSIYNEQFFGPGTRLTVL.

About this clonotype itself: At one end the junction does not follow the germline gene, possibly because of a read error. CDR3 nucleotide sequence: TGTGCCAGCAGCCGCGGACAGGGGTCCTCCGAGCAGTACTTC. Translating gives CASSRGQGSSEQYF. V usage is TRBV4-2 and J usage is TRBJ2-7, with TRBD1 identical over 9 bases. The CDR3 consists of 14 residues. Germline assignment: CDR1 LGHNA and CDR2 YNFKEQ.

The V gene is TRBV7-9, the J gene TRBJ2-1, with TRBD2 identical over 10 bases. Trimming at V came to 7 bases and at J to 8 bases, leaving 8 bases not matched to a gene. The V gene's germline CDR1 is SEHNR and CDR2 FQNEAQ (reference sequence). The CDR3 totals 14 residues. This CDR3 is CASTEAGGPHEQFF. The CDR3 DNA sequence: TGTGCCAGCACCGAAGCGGGGGGGCCACATGAGCAGTTCTTC.

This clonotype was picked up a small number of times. The CDR3 coding sequence is TGTGCCAGCGGGGGACCGGGACAGGGTATCTACGAGCAGTACTTC. It codes for CASGGPGQGIYEQYF. The chain links TRBV28 to TRBJ2-7; 9 bases are a match to TRBD1. Germline V gene lookup returns CDR1 MDHEN and CDR2 SYDVKM. V lost 8 bases to trimming and J lost 3 bases; unmatched junction nucleotides: 11. The CDR3 contains 15 residues.

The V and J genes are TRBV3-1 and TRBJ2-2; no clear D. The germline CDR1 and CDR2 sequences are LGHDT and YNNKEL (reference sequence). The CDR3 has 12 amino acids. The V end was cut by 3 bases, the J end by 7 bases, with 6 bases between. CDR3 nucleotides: TGTGCCAGCAGCCAGGTGAACGGGGAGCTGTTTTTT. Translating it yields CASSQVNGELFF. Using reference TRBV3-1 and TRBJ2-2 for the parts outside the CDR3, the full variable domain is DTAVSQTPKYLVTQMGNDKSIKCEQNLGHDTMYWYKQDSKKFLKIMFSYNNKELIINETVPNRFSPKSPDKAHLNLHINSLELGDSAVYFCASSQVNGELFFGEGSRLTVL.

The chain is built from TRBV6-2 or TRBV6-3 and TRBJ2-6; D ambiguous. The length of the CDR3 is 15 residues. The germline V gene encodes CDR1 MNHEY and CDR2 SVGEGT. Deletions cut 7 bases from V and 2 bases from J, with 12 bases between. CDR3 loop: CASTEHRPGANVLTF. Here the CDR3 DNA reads TGTGCCAGCACCGAACACCGCCCTGGGGCCAACGTCCTGACTTTC.

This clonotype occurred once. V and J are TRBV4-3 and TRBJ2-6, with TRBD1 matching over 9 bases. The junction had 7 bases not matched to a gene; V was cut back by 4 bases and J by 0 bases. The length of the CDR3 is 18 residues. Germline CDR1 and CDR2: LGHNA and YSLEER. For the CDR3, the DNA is TGCGCCAGCAGCCCCGGACAGGGGATACCCTCTGGGGCCAACGTCCTGACTTTC. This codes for CASSPGQGIPSGANVLTF.

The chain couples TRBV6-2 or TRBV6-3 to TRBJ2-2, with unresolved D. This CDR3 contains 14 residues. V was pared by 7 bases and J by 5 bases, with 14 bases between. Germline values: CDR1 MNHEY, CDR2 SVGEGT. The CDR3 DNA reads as TGTGCCAGCAATAGAGGAACCGGGACCGGGGAGCTGTTTTTT. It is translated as CASNRGTGTGELFF.

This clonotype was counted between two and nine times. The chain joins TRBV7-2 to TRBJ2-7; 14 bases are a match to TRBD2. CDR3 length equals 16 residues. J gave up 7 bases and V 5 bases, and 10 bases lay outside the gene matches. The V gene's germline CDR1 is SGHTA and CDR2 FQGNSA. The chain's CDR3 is CASSPSGTSGSREQYF. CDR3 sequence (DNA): TGTGCCAGCAGCCCTAGTGGGACTAGCGGGAGCAGAGAGCAGTACTTC.

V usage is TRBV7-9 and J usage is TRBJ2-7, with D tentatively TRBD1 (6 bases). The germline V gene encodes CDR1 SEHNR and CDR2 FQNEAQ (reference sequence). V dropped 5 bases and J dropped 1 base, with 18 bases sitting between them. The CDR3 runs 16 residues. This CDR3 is CASSPNRQEISYEQYF. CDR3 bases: TGTGCCAGCAGCCCAAACCGACAGGAGATTTCCTACGAGCAGTACTTC.

The CDR3 DNA follows: TGTGCCAGCAGCGTAGAACTAGCGGGAGAGCGCGAGCAGTACTTC. Its translation: CASSVELAGEREQYF. This rearrangement joins TRBV9 to TRBJ2-7, with 11 positions matching TRBD2. The CDR3 is 15 residues long. J gave up 6 bases and V 0 bases, and 5 bases lay outside the gene matches. CDR1 and CDR2 (germline): SGDLS, YYNGEE.

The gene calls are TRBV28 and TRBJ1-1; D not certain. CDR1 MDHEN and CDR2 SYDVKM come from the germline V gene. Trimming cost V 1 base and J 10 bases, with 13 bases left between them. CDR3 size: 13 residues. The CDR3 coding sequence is TGTGCCAGCAGTTTATATTCCGAGGTCGTAGCTTTCTTT. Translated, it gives CASSLYSEVVAFF.

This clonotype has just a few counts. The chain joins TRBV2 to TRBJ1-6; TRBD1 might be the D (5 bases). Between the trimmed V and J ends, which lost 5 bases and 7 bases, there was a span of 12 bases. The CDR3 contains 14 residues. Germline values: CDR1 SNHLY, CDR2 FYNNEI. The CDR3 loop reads CASSRQGGNSPLHF. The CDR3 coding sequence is TGTGCCAGCAGTCGGCAGGGTGGGAATTCACCCCTCCACTTT.

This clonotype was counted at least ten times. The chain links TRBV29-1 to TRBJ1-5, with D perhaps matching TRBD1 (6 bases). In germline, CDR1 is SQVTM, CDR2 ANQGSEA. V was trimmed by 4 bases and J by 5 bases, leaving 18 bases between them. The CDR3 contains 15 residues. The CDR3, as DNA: TGCAGCGTTGCGTTGGGGGCAAGGGGCGATCAGCCCCAGCATTTT. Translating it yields CSVALGARGDQPQHF. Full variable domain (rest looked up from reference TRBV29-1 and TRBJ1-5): SAVISQKPSRDICQRGTSLTIQCQVDSQVTMMFWYRQQPGQSLTLIATANQGSEATYESGFVIDKFPISRPNLTFSTLTVSNMSPEDSSIYLCSVALGARGDQPQHFGDGTRLSIL.

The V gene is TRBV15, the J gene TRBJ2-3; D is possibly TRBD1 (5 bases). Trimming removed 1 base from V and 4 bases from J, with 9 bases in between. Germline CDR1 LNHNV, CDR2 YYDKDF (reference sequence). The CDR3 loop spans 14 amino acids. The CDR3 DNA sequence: TGTGCCACCAGCAGAGGACAGAAGCCAGATACGCAGTATTTT. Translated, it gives CATSRGQKPDTQYF.

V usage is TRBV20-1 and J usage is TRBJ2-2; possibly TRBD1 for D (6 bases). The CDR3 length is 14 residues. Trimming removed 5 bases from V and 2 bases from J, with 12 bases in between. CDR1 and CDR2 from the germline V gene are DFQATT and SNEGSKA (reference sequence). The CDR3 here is CSARTATNTGELFF. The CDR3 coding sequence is TGCAGTGCTCGGACAGCCACCAACACCGGGGAGCTGTTTTTT.

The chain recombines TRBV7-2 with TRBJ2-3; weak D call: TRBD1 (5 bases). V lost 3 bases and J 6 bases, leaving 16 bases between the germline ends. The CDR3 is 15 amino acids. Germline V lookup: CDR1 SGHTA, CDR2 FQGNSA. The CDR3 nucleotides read TGTGCCAGCAGCTTCAGGTCAGGGATCACGGATACGCAGTATTTT. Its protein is CASSFRSGITDTQYF.

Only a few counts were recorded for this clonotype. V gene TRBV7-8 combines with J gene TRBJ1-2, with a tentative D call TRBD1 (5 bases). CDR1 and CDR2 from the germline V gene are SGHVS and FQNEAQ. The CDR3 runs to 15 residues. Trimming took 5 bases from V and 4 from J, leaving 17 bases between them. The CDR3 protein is CASSPGRRMSYGYTF. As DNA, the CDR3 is TGTGCCAGCAGCCCGGGACGCCGGATGTCCTATGGCTACACCTTC. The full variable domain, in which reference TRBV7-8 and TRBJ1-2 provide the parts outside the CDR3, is GAGVSQSPRYKVAKRGQDVALRCDPISGHVSLFWYQQALGQGPEFLTYFQNEAQLDKSGLPSDRFFAERPEGSVSTLKIQRTQQEDSAVYLCASSPGRRMSYGYTFGSGTRLTVV.

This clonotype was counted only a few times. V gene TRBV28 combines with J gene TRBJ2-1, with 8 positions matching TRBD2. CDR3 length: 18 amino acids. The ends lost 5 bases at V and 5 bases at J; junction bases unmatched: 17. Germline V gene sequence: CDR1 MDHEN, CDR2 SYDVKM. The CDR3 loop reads CASSQSPGLGALDNEQFF. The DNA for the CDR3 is TGTGCCAGCAGTCAATCACCGGGACTAGGTGCCCTTGACAATGAGCAGTTCTTC.

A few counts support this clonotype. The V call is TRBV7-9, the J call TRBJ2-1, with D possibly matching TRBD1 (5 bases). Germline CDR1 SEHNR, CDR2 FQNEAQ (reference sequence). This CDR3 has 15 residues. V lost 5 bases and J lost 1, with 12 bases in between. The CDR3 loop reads CASSADGHSYNEQFF. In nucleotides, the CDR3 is TGTGCCAGCAGCGCAGACGGACATTCCTACAATGAGCAGTTCTTC.

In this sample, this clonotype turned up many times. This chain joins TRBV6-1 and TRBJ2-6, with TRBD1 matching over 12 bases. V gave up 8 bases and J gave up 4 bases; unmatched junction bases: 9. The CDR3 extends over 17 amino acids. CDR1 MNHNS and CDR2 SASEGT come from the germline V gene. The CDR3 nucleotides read TGTGCCAGCCGTCCGGGACAGGGGGCGGAAGGGGCCAACGTCCTGACTTTC. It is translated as CASRPGQGAEGANVLTF.

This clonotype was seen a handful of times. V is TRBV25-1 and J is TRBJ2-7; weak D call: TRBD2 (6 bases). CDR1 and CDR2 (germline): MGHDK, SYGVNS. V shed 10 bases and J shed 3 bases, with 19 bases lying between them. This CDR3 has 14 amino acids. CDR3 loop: CANIARRGSYEQYF. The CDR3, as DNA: TGTGCCAACATCGCCCGCCGGGGGAGCTACGAGCAGTACTTC.

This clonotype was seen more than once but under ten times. The CDR3 nucleotides read TGCAGTGCTACTGGGCCCCGAGGGTCCTACGAGCAGTACTTC. It yields the protein CSATGPRGSYEQYF. This rearrangement joins TRBV20-1 to TRBJ2-7, with a tentative D call TRBD2 (5 bases). The V end was cut by 4 bases, the J end by 1 base, with 14 bases between. Looked up from germline, CDR1 is DFQATT and CDR2 is SNEGSKA (reference sequence). There are 14 residues in the CDR3.

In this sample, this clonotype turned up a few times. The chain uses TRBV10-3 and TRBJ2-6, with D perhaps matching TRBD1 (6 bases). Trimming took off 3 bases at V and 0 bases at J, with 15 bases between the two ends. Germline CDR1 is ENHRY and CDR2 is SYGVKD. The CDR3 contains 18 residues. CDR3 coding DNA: TGTGCCATCAGTGACCCGCCGGGACATTCCTCTGGGGCCAACGTCCTGACTTTC. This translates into CAISDPPGHSSGANVLTF.

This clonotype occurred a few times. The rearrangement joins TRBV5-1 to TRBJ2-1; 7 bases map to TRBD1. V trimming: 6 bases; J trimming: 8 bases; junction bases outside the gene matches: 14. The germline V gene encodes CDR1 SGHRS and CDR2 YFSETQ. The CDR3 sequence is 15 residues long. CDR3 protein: CASTPWGDRADEQFF. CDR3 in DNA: TGCGCCAGCACCCCTTGGGGAGACAGGGCCGATGAGCAGTTCTTC.